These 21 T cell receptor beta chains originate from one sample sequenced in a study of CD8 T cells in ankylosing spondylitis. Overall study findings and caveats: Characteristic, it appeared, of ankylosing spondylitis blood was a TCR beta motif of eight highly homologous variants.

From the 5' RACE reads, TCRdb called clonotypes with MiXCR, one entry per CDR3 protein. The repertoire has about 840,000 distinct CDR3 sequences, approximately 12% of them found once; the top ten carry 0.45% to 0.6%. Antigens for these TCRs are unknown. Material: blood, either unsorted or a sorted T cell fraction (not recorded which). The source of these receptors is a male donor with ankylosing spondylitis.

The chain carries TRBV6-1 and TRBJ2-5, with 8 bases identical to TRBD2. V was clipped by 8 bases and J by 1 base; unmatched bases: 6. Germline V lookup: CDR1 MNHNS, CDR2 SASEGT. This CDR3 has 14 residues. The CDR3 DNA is TGTGCCAGCCGGGGGGGCAGGACCCAAGAGACCCAGTACTTC. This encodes CASRGGRTQETQYF.

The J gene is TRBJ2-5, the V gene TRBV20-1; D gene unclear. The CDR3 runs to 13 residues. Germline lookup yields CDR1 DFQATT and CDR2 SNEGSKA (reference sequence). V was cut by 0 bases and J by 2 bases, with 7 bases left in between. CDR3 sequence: CSAREEVQETQYF. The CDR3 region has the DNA TGCAGTGCTAGAGAAGAGGTACAAGAGACCCAGTACTTC.

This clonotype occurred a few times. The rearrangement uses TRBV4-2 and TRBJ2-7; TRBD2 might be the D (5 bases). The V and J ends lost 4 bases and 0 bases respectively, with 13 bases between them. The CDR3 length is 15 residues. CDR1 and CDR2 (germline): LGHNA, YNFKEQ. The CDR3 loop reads CASSLRGQSSYEQYF. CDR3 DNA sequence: TGTGCCAGCAGCCTCCGCGGGCAGAGCTCCTACGAGCAGTACTTC.

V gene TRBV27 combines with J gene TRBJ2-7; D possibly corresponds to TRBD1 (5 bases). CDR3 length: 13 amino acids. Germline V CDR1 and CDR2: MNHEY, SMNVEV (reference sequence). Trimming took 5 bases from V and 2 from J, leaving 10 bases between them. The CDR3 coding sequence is TGTGCCAGCAGTCCCTCAGGGCCCTACGAGCAGTACTTC. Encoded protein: CASSPSGPYEQYF.

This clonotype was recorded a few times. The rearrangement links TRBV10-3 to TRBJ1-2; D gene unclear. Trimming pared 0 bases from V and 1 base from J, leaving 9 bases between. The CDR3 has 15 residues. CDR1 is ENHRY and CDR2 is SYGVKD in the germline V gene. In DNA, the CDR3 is TGTGCCATCAGTGAGTCGACCCAGGTTAACTATGGCTACACCTTC. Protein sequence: CAISESTQVNYGYTF.

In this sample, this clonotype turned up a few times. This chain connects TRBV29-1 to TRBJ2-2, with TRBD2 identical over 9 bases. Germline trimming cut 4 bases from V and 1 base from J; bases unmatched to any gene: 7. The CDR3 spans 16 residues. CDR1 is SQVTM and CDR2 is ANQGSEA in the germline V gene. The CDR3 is CSVVWLAGQNTGELFF. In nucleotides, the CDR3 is TGCAGCGTTGTTTGGCTAGCGGGACAGAACACCGGGGAGCTGTTTTTT.

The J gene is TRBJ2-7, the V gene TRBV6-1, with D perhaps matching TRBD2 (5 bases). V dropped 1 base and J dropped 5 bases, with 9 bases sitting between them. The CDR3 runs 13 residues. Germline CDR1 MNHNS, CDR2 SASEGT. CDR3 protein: CASSEVGVHEQYF. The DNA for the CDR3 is TGTGCCAGCAGTGAAGTCGGGGTCCACGAGCAGTACTTC.

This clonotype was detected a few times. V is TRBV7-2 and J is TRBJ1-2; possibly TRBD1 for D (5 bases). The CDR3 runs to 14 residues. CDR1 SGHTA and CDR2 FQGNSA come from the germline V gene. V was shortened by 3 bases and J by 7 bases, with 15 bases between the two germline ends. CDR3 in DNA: TGTGCCAGCAGCTTTTTCTCAGGGATCGGTGGCTACACCTTC. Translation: CASSFFSGIGGYTF.

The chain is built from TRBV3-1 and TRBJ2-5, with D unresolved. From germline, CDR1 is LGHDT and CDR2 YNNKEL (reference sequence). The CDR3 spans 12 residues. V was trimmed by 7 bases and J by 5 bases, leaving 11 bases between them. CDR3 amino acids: CASNFVGETQYF. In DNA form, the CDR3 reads TGTGCCAGCAACTTCGTCGGGGAGACCCAGTACTTC.

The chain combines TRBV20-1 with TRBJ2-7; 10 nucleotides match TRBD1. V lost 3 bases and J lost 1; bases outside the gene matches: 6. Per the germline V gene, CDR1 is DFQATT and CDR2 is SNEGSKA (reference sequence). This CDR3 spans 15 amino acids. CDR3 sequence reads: CSASRRQGASYEQYF. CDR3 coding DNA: TGCAGTGCTAGCCGCCGACAGGGGGCGTCCTACGAGCAGTACTTC.

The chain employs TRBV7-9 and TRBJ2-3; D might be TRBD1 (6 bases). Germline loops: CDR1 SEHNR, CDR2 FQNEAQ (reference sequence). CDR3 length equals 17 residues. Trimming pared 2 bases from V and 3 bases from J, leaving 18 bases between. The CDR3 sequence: CASSLLRDIWETDTQYF. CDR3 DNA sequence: TGTGCCAGCAGCTTACTCCGGGACATATGGGAAACAGATACGCAGTATTTT. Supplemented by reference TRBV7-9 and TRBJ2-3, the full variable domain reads DTGVSQNPRHKITKRGQNVTFRCDPISEHNRLYWYRQTLGQGPEFLTYFQNEAQLEKSRLLSDRFSAERPKGSFSTLEIQRTEQGDSAMYLCASSLLRDIWETDTQYFGPGTRLTVL.

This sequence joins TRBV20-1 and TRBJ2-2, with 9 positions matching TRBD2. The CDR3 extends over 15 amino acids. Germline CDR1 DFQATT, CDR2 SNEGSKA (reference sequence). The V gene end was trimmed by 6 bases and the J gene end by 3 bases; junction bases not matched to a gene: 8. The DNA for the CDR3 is TGCAGTGCCAACCGCCTAGCGGGATACACCGGGGAGCTGTTTTTT. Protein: CSANRLAGYTGELFF.

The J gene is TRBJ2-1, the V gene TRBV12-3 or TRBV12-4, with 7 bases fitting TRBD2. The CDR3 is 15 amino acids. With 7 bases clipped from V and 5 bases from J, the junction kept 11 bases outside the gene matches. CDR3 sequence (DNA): TGTGCCAGCACCCCAGGGCTAGCGGTTAACAATGAGCAGTTCTTC. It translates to CASTPGLAVNNEQFF.

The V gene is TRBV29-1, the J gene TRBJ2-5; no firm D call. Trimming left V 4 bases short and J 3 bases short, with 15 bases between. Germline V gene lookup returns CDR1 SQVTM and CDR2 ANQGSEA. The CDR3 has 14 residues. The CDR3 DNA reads TGCAGCGTTGGGTTATATTTTGCGGAAGAGACCCAGTACTTC. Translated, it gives CSVGLYFAEETQYF.

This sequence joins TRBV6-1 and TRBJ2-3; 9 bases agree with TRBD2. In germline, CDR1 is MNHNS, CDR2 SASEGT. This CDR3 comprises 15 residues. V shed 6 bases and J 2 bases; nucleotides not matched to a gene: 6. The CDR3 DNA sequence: TGTGCCAGCAGAGCTAGCGGGGCCTTCACAGATACGCAGTATTTT. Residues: CASRASGAFTDTQYF.

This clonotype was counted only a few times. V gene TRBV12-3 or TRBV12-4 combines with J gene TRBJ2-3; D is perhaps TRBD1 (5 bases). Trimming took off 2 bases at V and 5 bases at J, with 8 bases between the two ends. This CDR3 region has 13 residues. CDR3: CASSLNRRDTQYF. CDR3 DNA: TGTGCCAGCAGTTTAAACAGGCGAGATACGCAGTATTTT.

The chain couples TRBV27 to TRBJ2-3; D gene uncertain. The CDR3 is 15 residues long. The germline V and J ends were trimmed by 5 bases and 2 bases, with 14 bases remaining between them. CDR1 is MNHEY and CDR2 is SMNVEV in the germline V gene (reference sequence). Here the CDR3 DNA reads TGTGCCAGCAGTCTAACATGGATAGACACAGATACGCAGTATTTT. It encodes CASSLTWIDTDTQYF.

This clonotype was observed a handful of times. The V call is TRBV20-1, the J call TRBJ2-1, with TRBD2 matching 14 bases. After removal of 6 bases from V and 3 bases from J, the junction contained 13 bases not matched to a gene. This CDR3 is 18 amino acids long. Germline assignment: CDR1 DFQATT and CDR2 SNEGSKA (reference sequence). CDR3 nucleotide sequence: TGCAGTGCCCCCTCCGGGACTAGCGGGAGAATTGGCTACAATGAGCAGTTCTTC. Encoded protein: CSAPSGTSGRIGYNEQFF.

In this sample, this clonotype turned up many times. The CDR3 region has the DNA TGCAGCGTTAGCGGGACAGGGGGGCGAGAGACCCAGTACTTC. The encoded protein is CSVSGTGGRETQYF. The V gene is TRBV29-1, the J gene TRBJ2-5, with TRBD1 matching over 11 bases. Germline V lookup: CDR1 SQVTM, CDR2 ANQGSEA. The CDR3 contains 14 residues. Germline trimming cut 5 bases from V and 4 bases from J; bases unmatched to any gene: 6.

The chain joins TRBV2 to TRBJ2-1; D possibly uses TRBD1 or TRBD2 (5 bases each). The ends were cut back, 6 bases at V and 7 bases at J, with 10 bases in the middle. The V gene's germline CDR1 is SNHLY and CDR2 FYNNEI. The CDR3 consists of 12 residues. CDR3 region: CASRGEWNEQFF. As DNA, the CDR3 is TGTGCCAGCAGGGGGGAGTGGAATGAGCAGTTCTTC. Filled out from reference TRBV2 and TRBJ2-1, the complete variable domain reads EPEVTQTPSHQVTQMGQEVILRCVPISNHLYFYWYRQILGQKVEFLVSFYNNEISEKSEIFDDQFSVERPDGSNFTLKIRSTKLEDSAMYFCASRGEWNEQFFGPGTRLTVL.

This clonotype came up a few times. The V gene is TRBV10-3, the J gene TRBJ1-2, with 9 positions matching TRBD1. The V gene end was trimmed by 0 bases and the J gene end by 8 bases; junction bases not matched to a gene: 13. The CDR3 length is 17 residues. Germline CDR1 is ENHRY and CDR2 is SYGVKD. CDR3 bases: TGTGCCATCAGTGAGTCTTCGCCTAGGGACAGGGCGCGAGGCTACACCTTC. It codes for CAISESSPRDRARGYTF.